These T cell receptor beta chains were read from a single sample in a study of PD-L1 blockade in urothelial cancer. Data came from immunoSEQ multiplex PCR; TCRdb stores just in-frame clones and leaves some out. Among 80,000 to 90,000 clones listed, more than 75% were seen once. The material was PBMCs, obtained around atezolizumab (anti-PD-L1) treatment. The origin of the receptors is a man aged 55-75 years with urothelial cancer. The CDR3 runs from the conserved cysteine through the conserved F or W. The D gene is left open where the match is weak. A row's size may be missing; if present it is once, few, many or a size class.

cdr3_aa cdr3_nt j_call clone_size d_call v_call
CASSYSAGRLTEQFF TGTGCCAGCAGTTACTCGGCGGGCCGTCTGACTGAGCAGTTCTTC TRBJ2-1 - - TRBV6-5
CASSIGPAGAYEQYF TGTGCCAGTAGTATAGGGCCAGCGGGCGCCTACGAGCAGTACTTC TRBJ2-7 - - TRBV19
CASSLATGNSYNEQFF TGCGCCAGCAGCTTGGCCACAGGGAATTCCTACAATGAGCAGTTCTTC TRBJ2-1 once - TRBV5-1
CASRYRGSWVGELFF TGTGCCAGCAGATACAGGGGGTCGTGGGTCGGGGAGCTGTTTTTT TRBJ2-2 once TRBD1 TRBV6-5
CASSLGPGSGAGNSYEQYF TGTGCCAGCAGCTTAGGACCGGGTTCGGGAGCGGGGAACTCCTACGAGCAGTACTTC TRBJ2-7 - TRBD2 TRBV7-9
CASSLGSPYNEQFF TGCGCCAGCAGCTTGGGCAGTCCCTACAATGAGCAGTTCTTC TRBJ2-1 - - TRBV5-1
CASSGLANEQFF TGTGCCAGCAGCGGACTAGCAAATGAGCAGTTCTTC TRBJ2-1 once TRBD2 TRBV9
CASSEADLRLGGELFF TGTGCCAGCAGCGAGGCCGACCTGAGGTTAGGCGGGGAGCTGTTTTTT TRBJ2-2 - - TRBV9
CASSLRRDSGRAPGELFF TGCGCCAGCAGCTTGCGGCGGGATAGCGGGAGGGCCCCCGGGGAGCTGTTTTTT TRBJ2-2 - TRBD2 TRBV5-1
CASSFQGVQGTEAFF TGTGCCAGTAGTTTCCAGGGGGTCCAGGGGACTGAAGCTTTCTTT TRBJ1-1 - TRBD1 TRBV19
CASSEGGTGNGYTF TGTGCCAGCAGTGAAGGGGGGACAGGTAACGGCTACACCTTC TRBJ1-2 - TRBD1 TRBV6-1
CASTQGSRQPQHF TGTGCCAGTACTCAGGGTAGTCGTCAGCCCCAGCATTTT TRBJ1-5 few - TRBV19
CASSLGTGIPYEQYF TGTGCCAGCTCCCTCGGGACAGGGATACCCTACGAGCAGTACTTC TRBJ2-7 - TRBD1 TRBV18
CASDTGSSGNTIYF TGTGCCAGCGATACAGGGAGCTCTGGAAACACCATATATTTT TRBJ1-3 - - TRBV25-1
CSVGTNTDTQYF TGCAGCGTGGGTACTAACACAGATACGCAGTATTTT TRBJ2-3 - - TRBV29-1
CASSLSGSDTGELFF TGCGCCAGCAGCTTGTCGGGTAGTGACACCGGGGAGCTGTTTTTT TRBJ2-2 - - TRBV5-1
CASSPRTGITGELFF TGTGCCAGCTCACCGCGGACAGGGATCACCGGGGAGCTGTTTTTT TRBJ2-2 - TRBD1 TRBV18
CASSYSSRGRGQYF TGTGCCAGCAGTTACTCGAGTAGGGGGCGTGGGCAGTATTTT TRBJ2-3 - TRBD1 TRBV6-6
CASSKDRFKRYEQYF TGTGCCAGCAGTAAAGACAGATTCAAACGCTACGAGCAGTACTTC TRBJ2-7 - - TRBV6-8
CAIAPGGRSTEAFF TGTGCCATCGCGCCAGGGGGCAGAAGCACTGAAGCTTTCTTT TRBJ1-1 - TRBD1 TRBV10-3
CASTSRGQGPEKLFF TGCGCCAGCACTTCAAGGGGACAGGGGCCTGAAAAACTGTTTTTT TRBJ1-4 - TRBD1 TRBV10-2
CASSLEGGAYNEQFF TGTGCCAGCAGCTTAGAGGGCGGGGCCTACAATGAGCAGTTCTTC TRBJ2-1 - - TRBV7-9
CASSLAGDRAYEQYF TGTGCCAGCAGCTTAGCTGGTGACAGAGCCTACGAGCAGTACTTC TRBJ2-7 - - TRBV7-8
CAWSPPDRKTANSPLHF TGTGCCTGGAGTCCGCCTGACAGAAAGACGGCAAATTCACCCCTCCACTTT TRBJ1-6 - - TRBV30
CASSADRGSNQPQHF TGTGCCAGCTCAGCGGACAGGGGAAGCAATCAGCCCCAGCATTTT TRBJ1-5 - TRBD1 TRBV18
CASRVQGTNIQYF TGTGCCAGTAGGGTACAGGGGACAAACATTCAGTACTTC TRBJ2-4 - TRBD1 TRBV19
CASTPGGIAAMGEQFF TGTGCCAGTACCCCTGGAGGGATCGCGGCAATGGGTGAGCAGTTCTTC TRBJ2-1 - - TRBV19
CASSELGLAGYEQYF TGCGCCAGCAGTGAGTTAGGACTAGCGGGCTACGAGCAGTACTTC TRBJ2-7 - TRBD2 TRBV10-2
CASSLDRFSYEQYF TGTGCCAGCAGCCTTGACAGGTTCTCCTACGAGCAGTACTTC TRBJ2-7 - - TRBV27
CASSVVGQRDEKLFF TGTGCCAGCAGCGTAGTGGGACAGCGGGATGAAAAACTGTTTTTT TRBJ1-4 - TRBD1 TRBV9
CADKVGQADSPLHF TGTGCCGACAAAGTTGGGCAGGCCGATTCACCCCTCCACTTT TRBJ1-6 - - TRBV2
CASSSGQGGDTQYF TGTGCCAGCAGCTCTGGACAGGGTGGTGATACGCAGTATTTT TRBJ2-3 - TRBD1 TRBV7-9
CASSDRQGTSYNEQFF TGTGCCAGCAGCGACCGACAGGGTACCTCCTACAATGAGCAGTTCTTC TRBJ2-1 - TRBD1 TRBV11-1
CASSLAGGTTRRVGELFF TGTGCCAGCAGCTTGGCGGGAGGGACTACACGAAGGGTCGGGGAGCTGTTTTTT TRBJ2-2 - TRBD2 TRBV5-5
CASSPPTGVGYTF TGTGCCAGCTCACCACCCACAGGGGTCGGCTACACCTTC TRBJ1-2 - TRBD1 TRBV18
CASSEGTGGQTEAFF TGCGCCAGCAGTGAGGGGACAGGGGGTCAAACTGAAGCTTTCTTT TRBJ1-1 - TRBD1 TRBV10-1
CASLAGGKSYEQYF TGTGCCAGCCTAGCGGGAGGAAAATCCTACGAGCAGTACTTC TRBJ2-7 - TRBD2 TRBV28
CASRNIYEQYF TGTGCCAGCAGAAACATCTACGAGCAGTACTTC TRBJ2-7 - - TRBV6-5
CASSLVSSSYNEQFF TGTGCCAGCAGCTTAGTTTCGAGCTCCTACAATGAGCAGTTCTTC TRBJ2-1 - - TRBV7-2
CASSVTGEGEQYF TGTGCCAGCAGTGTGACAGGGGAGGGCGAGCAGTACTTC TRBJ2-7 - - TRBV2
CASTSAGLGYGYTF TGTGCCAGCACCTCTGCCGGGTTGGGCTATGGCTACACCTTC TRBJ1-2 once - TRBV28
CASSLALQGGDQPQHF TGTGCTAGCAGCTTAGCTTTACAGGGTGGGGATCAGCCCCAGCATTTT TRBJ1-5 - - TRBV7-7
CASSQEASGGADTQYF TGTGCCAGCAGCCAAGAGGCTAGCGGGGGGGCAGATACGCAGTATTTT TRBJ2-3 - TRBD2 TRBV4-2
CASSIRLAGGHEQYF TGTGCCAGTAGTATTCGGCTAGCGGGAGGCCACGAGCAGTACTTC TRBJ2-7 - TRBD2 TRBV19
CASNLQGPSNTGELFF TGTGCCAGCAACTTACAGGGGCCCTCGAACACCGGGGAGCTGTTTTTT TRBJ2-2 - TRBD1 TRBV28
CASSLAHSARETQYF TGTGCCAGCAGCTTAGCGCATTCAGCTAGGGAGACCCAGTACTTC TRBJ2-5 - - TRBV7-6
CASISAGAGYEQYF TGTGCCAGCATTTCCGCGGGAGCCGGGTACGAGCAGTACTTC TRBJ2-7 - TRBD2 TRBV6-5
CASSRDRGDQPQHF TGTGCCAGCTCCCGCGACAGGGGAGATCAGCCCCAGCATTTT TRBJ1-5 - TRBD1 TRBV18
CAIKNRDTGSKQYF TGTGCCATCAAAAACCGGGACACCGGTAGCAAGCAGTACTTC TRBJ2-7 - - TRBV10-3
CASIESTGGADYTF TGCGCCAGCATAGAGTCTACAGGGGGCGCAGACTACACCTTC TRBJ1-2 - TRBD1 TRBV10-2